Detailed here is one T cell receptor beta chain. The same CDR3 also results from other DNA sequences found in this sample. This sample is part of a study of blood T cell repertoires in COVID-19. Here immunoSEQ multiplex PCR was the method, and the copy in TCRdb shows in-frame clones only, minus some. The sample yields approximately 140,000 clones, 87% seen once. The ends lost 4 bases at V and 3 bases at J; junction bases unmatched: 7. Germline V gene sequence: CDR1 LGHNA, CDR2 YSLEER. This CDR3 spans 15 amino acids. This TCR derives from a woman aged 60-70 years with active or convalescent COVID-19. The V and J genes are TRBV4-3 and TRBJ1-2; 8 bases align to TRBD1. The sample taken for sequencing was peripheral blood. The DNA for the CDR3 is TGCGCCAGCAGCCCAACCATACAGGGGGACTATGGCTACACCTTC. It specifies CASSPTIQGDYGYTF.